A selection of T cell receptor beta chains follows, all from one sample in a study of T-cell memory formation after mild COVID-19. TCRdb passed the 5' RACE reads through MiXCR, listing each CDR3 protein once. Here the sample spans roughly 250,000 distinct CDR3 sequences, less than 20% being singletons. Sequences were obtained from PBMCs or a T cell subset sorted from them (not recorded which). The receptors were sampled from a man aged 18 to 30 who had mild COVID-19 (a few samples of this study predate the infection). Cell type and time point are not known. CDR3s include the opening cysteine and the closing phenylalanine or tryptophan. D genes are given only for firm matches. The size entry is marked missing in some rows and otherwise reads once, few, many or a size class.

CDR3,DNA,D,V,size,J
CASRLQGAANEKLFF,TGTGCCAGCAGACTCCAGGGGGCTGCTAATGAAAAACTGTTTTTT,TRBD1,TRBV7-2,NA,TRBJ1-4
CASSPQMMGGNQPQHF,TGCGCCAGCAGCCCGCAAATGATGGGGGGCAATCAGCCCCAGCATTTT,NA,TRBV5-1,many,TRBJ1-5
CSAIPGAFVATDTQYF,TGCAGTGCTATACCAGGGGCTTTCGTGGCCACAGATACGCAGTATTTT,NA,TRBV20-1,NA,TRBJ2-3
CASSPLSLAGIDTQYF,TGTGCCAGCTCACCACTTTCGCTAGCGGGAATAGATACGCAGTATTTT,TRBD2,TRBV18,few,TRBJ2-3
CASSPQMTGPYNEQFF,TGTGCCAGCTCACCACAAATGACTGGCCCCTACAATGAGCAGTTCTTC,NA,TRBV18,NA,TRBJ2-1
CASVGQGTSTDTQYF,TGTGCCAGCGTCGGACAGGGGACTAGCACAGATACGCAGTATTTT,TRBD1,TRBV19,few,TRBJ2-3
CASREGQPNTGELFF,TGCGCCAGCAGGGAGGGCCAGCCGAACACCGGGGAGCTGTTTTTT,NA,TRBV5-1,NA,TRBJ2-2
CASSFTGFQETQYF,TGCGCCAGCAGCTTCACAGGTTTCCAAGAGACCCAGTACTTC,NA,TRBV5-1,NA,TRBJ2-5
CSALDRQNQPQHF,TGCAGTGCTCTTGACAGGCAGAATCAGCCCCAGCATTTT,NA,TRBV20-1,few,TRBJ1-5
CASRLPQGGTDTQYF,TGTGCCAGCAGATTACCCCAGGGTGGCACAGATACGCAGTATTTT,NA,TRBV28,NA,TRBJ2-3
CATSRAGGSYNEQFF,TGTGCCACCAGTCGCGCAGGGGGGTCCTACAATGAGCAGTTCTTC,NA,TRBV24-1,NA,TRBJ2-1
CASSQSDRGQTQYF,TGCGCCAGCAGCCAGTCGGACAGGGGGCAAACGCAGTATTTT,TRBD1,TRBV4-3,NA,TRBJ2-3
CASSPFGGNTIYF,TGTGCCAGCAGCCCCTTCGGGGGAAACACCATATATTTT,NA,TRBV7-3,NA,TRBJ1-3
CSARSGQHGYTF,TGCAGTGCTCGATCCGGGCAGCATGGCTACACCTTC,NA,TRBV20-1,NA,TRBJ1-2
CAISVELGNTEAFF,TGTGCCATCAGTGTAGAACTCGGGAACACTGAAGCTTTCTTT,NA,TRBV10-3,few,TRBJ1-1
CASRRQKEGSPLHF,TGTGCCAGCAGACGGCAGAAGGAGGGTTCACCCCTCCACTTT,NA,TRBV7-2,many,TRBJ1-6
CASSYQGARLDYGYTF,TGTGCCAGCAGTTACCAGGGGGCGCGTTTGGACTATGGCTACACCTTC,TRBD1,TRBV6-5,few,TRBJ1-2
CASSTGTGGNPGTEAFF,TGTGCCAGCAGTACTGGGACAGGGGGGAACCCGGGCACTGAAGCTTTCTTT,TRBD1,TRBV6-5,NA,TRBJ1-1
CASSSRQGSTDTQYF,TGCGCCAGCAGCTCGCGACAGGGGAGCACAGATACGCAGTATTTT,TRBD1,TRBV4-1,few,TRBJ2-3
CASSLEGGGTAVGGYTF,TGCGCCAGCAGCTTGGAAGGTGGTGGGACAGCCGTAGGTGGCTACACCTTC,TRBD1,TRBV5-1,few,TRBJ1-2
CASSLRQGLSGYTF,TGTGCCAGCAGTTTAAGGCAGGGGCTCTCTGGCTACACCTTC,NA,TRBV12-3/TRBV12-4,few,TRBJ1-2
CASSYSTGNPYF,TGTGCCAGCAGTTACTCGACCGGGAACCCCTACTTC,NA,TRBV6-2/TRBV6-3,NA,TRBJ2-7
CASSLGQGSYEQYF,TGTGCCAGCAGCCTGGGACAGGGGTCCTACGAGCAGTACTTC,TRBD1,TRBV5-6,many,TRBJ2-7
CASSRLGRGGAADTQYF,TGTGCCAGCAGCCGGCTAGGGCGCGGGGGGGCTGCAGATACGCAGTATTTT,TRBD2,TRBV7-2,NA,TRBJ2-3
CASSDARGTSNQPQHF,TGTGCCAGCAGTGACGCACGGGGAACGTCCAATCAGCCCCAGCATTTT,NA,TRBV2,NA,TRBJ1-5
CATSRESLLDGSSPLHF,TGTGCCACCAGCAGAGAGTCTTTATTGGACGGTAGTTCACCCCTCCACTTT,NA,TRBV15,few,TRBJ1-6
CASRRRQGYYEQYF,TGTGCCAGCAGAAGGAGGCAGGGCTACTACGAGCAGTACTTC,NA,TRBV11-3,NA,TRBJ2-7
CASSFLYEQFF,TGCGCCAGCAGCTTTCTCTATGAGCAGTTCTTC,NA,TRBV5-1,few,TRBJ2-1
CASSPTQGTYNEQFF,TGTGCCAGCAGTCCCACGCAGGGGACATACAATGAGCAGTTCTTC,NA,TRBV12-3/TRBV12-4,few,TRBJ2-1
CASSWEGETQYF,TGTGCCAGCAGTTGGGAGGGAGAGACCCAGTACTTC,TRBD2,TRBV7-2,NA,TRBJ2-5
CASSQGQDSNQPQHF,TGCGCCAGCAGCCAAGGGCAGGATAGCAATCAGCCCCAGCATTTT,NA,TRBV4-3,NA,TRBJ1-5
CASSPRSTGGSMNTEAFF,TGTGCCAGCTCACCACGGTCGACAGGGGGTTCAATGAACACTGAAGCTTTCTTT,TRBD1,TRBV18,NA,TRBJ1-1
CASSETGSGQYF,TGCGCCAGCAGCGAGACAGGAAGCGGGCAGTACTTC,NA,TRBV5-1,few,TRBJ2-7
CASSLARTSGEQYF,TGTGCCAGCAGCTTAGCGCGGACTAGCGGCGAGCAGTACTTC,TRBD2,TRBV7-8,NA,TRBJ2-7
CAINGGGSNQPQHF,TGTGCCATCAACGGGGGCGGGAGCAATCAGCCCCAGCATTTT,NA,TRBV10-3,NA,TRBJ1-5
CSARDWVGDTQYF,TGCAGTGCTAGAGATTGGGTGGGGGATACGCAGTATTTT,NA,TRBV20-1,NA,TRBJ2-3
CSVDRLATGELFF,TGCAGCGTTGATAGGCTAGCGACCGGGGAGCTGTTTTTT,NA,TRBV29-1,few,TRBJ2-2
CASSQRQGSSEAFF,TGTGCCAGCAGCCAACGACAGGGCTCAAGTGAAGCTTTCTTT,TRBD1,TRBV3-1,NA,TRBJ1-1
CASSSLRGDHSYEQYF,TGTGCCAGCAGCTCGTTACGGGGGGACCACTCCTACGAGCAGTACTTC,TRBD2,TRBV11-2,NA,TRBJ2-7
CASSPRGESGYTF,TGTGCCAGCAGCCCCAGAGGGGAGAGTGGCTACACCTTC,NA,TRBV11-2,NA,TRBJ1-2
CASSRASEKLFF,TGTGCCAGCTCCCGTGCAAGCGAAAAACTGTTTTTT,NA,TRBV18,few,TRBJ1-4
CSASYLVGSTDTQYF,TGCAGTGCTAGTTATCTCGTGGGGAGCACAGATACGCAGTATTTT,NA,TRBV20-1,NA,TRBJ2-3
CSARDPQARSSYNEQFF,TGCAGTGCTAGAGATCCCCAAGCCAGGAGCTCCTACAATGAGCAGTTCTTC,NA,TRBV20-1,few,TRBJ2-1
CASSYRGQGQGYTF,TGCGCCAGCAGCTACCGAGGACAGGGCCAAGGCTACACCTTC,TRBD1,TRBV4-1,NA,TRBJ1-2
CASSHPWGRAHEQYF,TGTGCCAGCAGTCACCCCTGGGGCAGGGCCCACGAGCAGTACTTC,NA,TRBV12-3/TRBV12-4,few,TRBJ2-7
CATSPGGFYNEQFF,TGTGCCACCAGTCCAGGGGGTTTCTACAATGAGCAGTTCTTC,TRBD1,TRBV24-1,many,TRBJ2-1
CASSDRGNDYGYTF,TGTGCCAGCAGTGACAGGGGAAACGACTATGGCTACACCTTC,NA,TRBV6-1,many,TRBJ1-2
CASSGGLAAYNEQFF,TGCGCCAGCAGCGGCGGACTAGCGGCCTACAATGAGCAGTTCTTC,TRBD2,TRBV5-1,NA,TRBJ2-1
CASSKIKDSAYPPLHF,TGTGCCAGCAGCAAGATTAAGGACAGTGCATACCCACCCCTCCACTTT,NA,TRBV21-1,NA,TRBJ1-6
CASSQGVLAGVKNTGELFF,TGTGCCAGCAGCCAAGGTGTACTAGCGGGGGTCAAGAACACCGGGGAGCTGTTTTTT,TRBD2,TRBV4-2,NA,TRBJ2-2
CASRPLGLVITYEQYF,TGCGCCAGCAGGCCCCTCGGATTGGTCATTACATACGAGCAGTACTTC,NA,TRBV10-2,few,TRBJ2-7
CASTTIRDRDYSPLHF,TGTGCCAGCACAACAATCCGGGACAGGGACTATTCACCCCTCCACTTT,TRBD1,TRBV6-6,NA,TRBJ1-6
CASTLGQTGELFF,TGTGCCAGCACCCTAGGGCAGACCGGGGAGCTGTTTTTT,NA,TRBV7-2,few,TRBJ2-2